The sequence of this T cell receptor (beta chain) was determined in a study of T-cell memory formation after mild COVID-19. Study-wide context: TCR clusters were largely donor specific. Study-wide points: That cross-reactive memory joined was suggested by some responding clones appearing in pre-infection memory. Whether second-wave clones peaking at day 37 were SARS-CoV-2 specific went unconfirmed.

The germline V gene has CDR1 LGHNA and CDR2 YSLEER. Unmatched junction bases numbered 9, after V lost 1 base and J lost 5 bases. This CDR3 is built from 17 residues. Via MiXCR, TCRdb re-called the 5' RACE reads, giving one row per CDR3 protein. The sample lists about 430,000 distinct CDR3 sequences; 24% were seen once. This clonotype was found a few times. As yet, its antigen is unknown. The sequenced material came from PBMCs or a T cell subset sorted from them (not recorded which). V usage is TRBV4-3 and J usage is TRBJ2-2, with TRBD2 identical over 8 bases. The clonotype originates from an adult woman who had mild COVID-19 (a few samples of this study predate the infection). Cell type and time point are not known. The CDR3 region is CASSQARGRGVTGELFF. In DNA, the CDR3 is TGCGCCAGCAGCCAAGCCCGGGGGCGGGGGGTTACCGGGGAGCTGTTTTTT.